This T cell receptor beta chain stems from a study of tumor-infiltrating lymphocytes in primary liver carcinoma. The tissue used was unsorted bulk material of roughly 17-33 mg. RNA and DNA were co-extracted from it with the AllPrep DNA/RNA mini kit. Researchers took samples from five separate regions of each tumor. Tumor samples each held over 80% viable tumor cells. Whole-study results and caveats: Only about 7-24% of top clones occurred in every one of the five tumor regions.

Production of TCR beta cDNA used 500 ng total RNA together with a constant-region primer. Three nested multiplex PCR rounds of slightly modified ARM-PCR generated TCR beta libraries. TCRdb used MiXCR to reprocess the multiplex PCR reads, holding one entry per CDR3 protein. The table records about 64,000 distinct CDR3 sequences, roughly 70% of them present only once. Points on this clonotype: Its antigen is as yet unknown.

Material: liver tumor tissue from sampling region 4. Subset specified: tumor region T4, right-lateral pole. The source of this sequence is a middle-aged man with primary liver carcinoma and hepatitis B virus infection.

The CDR3: CASSKRWWESEAFF. Written as DNA, the CDR3 is TGTGCCAGCAGCAAAAGGTGGTGGGAATCTGAAGCTTTCTTT. The rearrangement uses TRBV11-2 and TRBJ1-1; no clear D. The germline V and J ends were trimmed by 5 bases and 6 bases, with 16 bases remaining between them. CDR1 and CDR2 from the germline V gene are SGHAT and FQNNGV. The CDR3 spans 14 residues.